The clone carrying this T cell receptor beta chain was picked up a small number of times. The antigen remains unidentified. The CDR3 totals 16 residues. Trimming shortened V by 0 bases and J by 2 bases, and 12 bases separated the two germline ends. Germline CDR1 reads LGHNA; CDR2 reads YSLEER. This record comes from a study of T-cell reconstitution after alpha-beta-depleted transplantation in children. General observations from the study: Fresh T-cell production supplied most of the T-cell counts and diversity seen one year after transplant. Reportedly, only several hundred clones from non-depleted graft cells drove alpha-beta T-cell counts at about two months.

The TCRbeta library was prepared with unique molecular identifiers. TCRdb reanalysed the PCR reads using MiXCR and keeps one entry per CDR3 protein. The repertoire holds around 450,000 distinct CDR3 sequences, with about a sixth as singletons. Material: PBMCs, mostly from graft donor cells, obtained 360 days after TCRalphabeta/CD19-depleted stem cell transplant. This clonotype was obtained from a boy younger than two who had a stem cell transplant for Wiskott-Aldrich syndrome, so the T cells may come from the graft donor. V is TRBV4-3 and J is TRBJ2-3; D could derive from TRBD1 or TRBD2 (5 bases each). The CDR3, as DNA: TGCGCCAGCAGCCAAGAGTGGGACGCCGCCACAGATACGCAGTATTTT. Translating it yields CASSQEWDAATDTQYF.